Below are 22 T cell receptor beta chains sequenced from a single sample in a study of T cell responses to AZD1222 COVID-19 vaccine. Produced via immunoSEQ multiplex PCR; TCRdb's table is partial and in-frame only. The sample carries about 140,000 clones, just over 90% recorded once. The source was peripheral blood, collected on day 0 of AZD1222 vaccination. These receptors were taken from an adult in good health.

The chain combines TRBV7-2 with TRBJ2-4; D is uncertain. The CDR3 is 12 residues long. From germline, CDR1 is SGHTA and CDR2 FQGNSA. V was clipped by 6 bases and J by 6 bases, with 9 bases between them. CDR3 region: CASSSLGNIQYF. The CDR3 DNA follows: TGTGCCAGCAGTTCCCTAGGAAACATTCAGTACTTC.

V gene TRBV9 combines with J gene TRBJ1-1; tentatively, D is TRBD1 (6 bases). From germline, CDR1 is SGDLS and CDR2 YYNGEE. CDR3 size: 14 residues. Between the trimmed V and J ends, which lost 7 bases and 0 bases, there was a span of 13 bases. The chain's CDR3 is CASSLGGLNTEAFF. As DNA, the CDR3 is TGTGCCAGCTCGTTGGGGGGCTTGAACACTGAAGCTTTCTTT.

The chain carries TRBV5-1 and TRBJ2-7; 7 bases are a match to TRBD1. CDR1 and CDR2 from the germline V gene are SGHRS and YFSETQ. This CDR3 has 14 amino acids. Trimming removed 4 bases from V and 2 bases from J; junction bases left unmatched: 6. CDR3 protein: CASSATGTAYEQYF. CDR3 bases: TGCGCCAGCAGCGCTACCGGGACAGCCTACGAGCAGTACTTC.

This rearrangement joins TRBV7-3 to TRBJ1-6, with a possible D match to TRBD1 (5 bases). Trimming removed 5 bases at V and 4 bases at J, with 9 bases between. The CDR3 extends over 14 amino acids. Germline V gene data show CDR1 as SGHTA and CDR2 as FQGTGA. The CDR3 bases are TGTGCCAGCAGCACAGGAGAGTATAATTCACCCCTCCACTTT. Its protein is CASSTGEYNSPLHF.

This clone was observed a single time. The chain couples TRBV19 to TRBJ1-6; D gene uncertain. Per germline, CDR1 LNHDA and CDR2 SQIVND (reference sequence). The V end was cut by 6 bases, the J end by 10 bases, with 13 bases between. The CDR3 spans 13 residues. In DNA form, the CDR3 reads TGTGCCAGTAGGGCAGTACGAGTATCACCCCTCCACTTT. It specifies CASRAVRVSPLHF.

CDR3 sequence: CASSQGHGPYTF. The CDR3 DNA sequence: TGTGCCAGCAGCCAAGGCCACGGGCCCTACACCTTC. The chain has TRBV3-1 (or the pseudogene TRBV3-2) and TRBJ1-2, with no clear D. Trimming removed 1 base from V and 10 bases from J, with 10 bases in between. Germline V gives CDR1 LGHDT, CDR2 YNNKEL (reference sequence). The CDR3 extends over 12 amino acids.

The chain has TRBV5-5 and TRBJ2-7, with 7 nucleotides matching TRBD1. Germline lookup yields CDR1 SGHKS and CDR2 YYEKEE (reference sequence). This CDR3 is built from 14 residues. V shed 4 bases, J shed 4 bases, and the junction held 8 bases outside the gene matches. CDR3 amino acids: CASSPWTGQYEQYF. CDR3 nucleotide sequence: TGTGCCAGCAGCCCGTGGACAGGCCAGTACGAGCAGTACTTC.

The chain has TRBV6-1 and TRBJ1-5; no definite D call. The V and J ends lost 3 bases and 3 bases respectively, with 12 bases between them. This CDR3 has 15 residues. From germline, CDR1 is MNHNS and CDR2 SASEGT. The CDR3 protein is CASSENGVSNQPQHF. As DNA, the CDR3 is TGTGCCAGCAGTGAGAACGGGGTTTCCAATCAGCCCCAGCATTTT.

V usage is TRBV2 and J usage is TRBJ1-5; TRBD1 is a possible D gene (6 bases). The V gene lost 7 bases and the J gene lost 0 bases, with 16 bases spanning the gap. The CDR3 extends over 16 amino acids. Germline assignment: CDR1 SNHLY and CDR2 FYNNEI. Here the CDR3 DNA reads TGTGCCAGCACGATGGATGGGGGCTATAGCAATCAGCCCCAGCATTTT. Translated, it gives CASTMDGGYSNQPQHF. The variable domain in full, with the rest retrieved from reference TRBV2 and TRBJ1-5, is EPEVTQTPSHQVTQMGQEVILRCVPISNHLYFYWYRQILGQKVEFLVSFYNNEISEKSEIFDDQFSVERPDGSNFTLKIRSTKLEDSAMYFCASTMDGGYSNQPQHFGDGTRLSIL.

The chain links TRBV19 to TRBJ2-1; 8 bases match TRBD1. With V trimmed by 1 base and J by 5 bases, 10 bases remained unmatched. The germline V gene encodes CDR1 LNHDA and CDR2 SQIVND (reference sequence). The CDR3 extends over 17 amino acids. CDR3 nucleotides: TGTGCCAGTAGTATAGTCACCCTCCGGGACAGGAACAATGAGCAGTTCTTC. Protein product: CASSIVTLRDRNNEQFF.

The chain joins TRBV19 to TRBJ1-1, with a weak D call TRBD1 (6 bases). Germline V gene sequence: CDR1 LNHDA, CDR2 SQIVND (reference sequence). The V gene lost 6 bases and the J gene lost 8 bases, with 13 bases spanning the gap. This CDR3 is built from 12 residues. In DNA, the CDR3 is TGTGCCAGTAGCACAACAGGGAAGGAAGCTTTCTTT. Its protein product is CASSTTGKEAFF.

The chain recombines TRBV11-3 with TRBJ2-3, with D maybe TRBD2 (5 bases). Germline assignment: CDR1 SGHNT and CDR2 YENEEA. Trimming cost V 5 bases and J 0 bases, with 21 bases left between them. The CDR3 runs to 18 residues. The CDR3 coding sequence is TGTGCCAGCAGCCCGCACCGGAGGACCGACGCAAGCACAGATACGCAGTATTTT. Its translation: CASSPHRRTDASTDTQYF. Together with reference TRBV11-3 and TRBJ2-3, the CDR3 gives the full variable domain: EAGVVQSPRYKIIEKKQPVAFWCNPISGHNTLYWYLQNLGQGPELLIRYENEEAVDDSQLPKDRFSAERLKGVDSTLKIQPAELGDSAVYLCASSPHRRTDASTDTQYFGPGTRLTVL.

The genes are TRBV29-1 and TRBJ1-2; D ambiguous. V shed 4 bases and J shed 7 bases, with 19 bases lying between them. There are 14 residues in the CDR3. Germline assignment: CDR1 SQVTM and CDR2 ANQGSEA. CDR3 protein: CSVVGVRILSGYTF. Written as DNA, the CDR3 is TGCAGCGTTGTCGGGGTACGAATTTTAAGTGGCTACACCTTC.

V is TRBV12-3 or TRBV12-4 and J is TRBJ1-1; D unclear. The CDR3 consists of 11 residues. V was pared by 7 bases and J by 11 bases, with 14 bases between. CDR3 amino acids: CASTLGGLAFF. The CDR3 bases are TGTGCCAGCACCCTAGGTGGGTTGGCTTTCTTT.

The chain employs TRBV20-1 and TRBJ2-7; D call uncertain. Germline V gene sequence: CDR1 DFQATT, CDR2 SNEGSKA (reference sequence). Trimming removed 5 bases from V and 5 bases from J, with 7 bases in between. CDR3 length equals 10 residues. The CDR3 nucleotides are TGCAGTGCTGCGGCGGACGAGCAGTACTTC. This gives the protein CSAAADEQYF.

The chain links TRBV28 to TRBJ2-7, with D maybe TRBD1 (6 bases). Germline CDR1 is MDHEN and CDR2 is SYDVKM. The CDR3 contains 15 residues. Trimming cost V 6 bases and J 0 bases, with 15 bases left between them. CDR3 coding DNA: TGTGCCAGCAGGTGGATACCGGACAGCTCCTACGAGCAGTACTTC. Encoded protein: CASRWIPDSSYEQYF.

In the case of this clone: Other DNA sequences from this sample encode an identical CDR3 as well. The chain links TRBV18 to TRBJ1-2; 7 bases line up with TRBD1. Germline lookup yields CDR1 KGHSH and CDR2 LQKENI. V was pared by 1 base and J by 6 bases, with 2 bases of the junction left unmatched. This CDR3 spans 13 amino acids. The CDR3 here is CASSPLDRDGYTF. CDR3 nucleotides: TGTGCCAGCTCACCACTCGACAGGGATGGCTACACCTTC.

The rearrangement joins TRBV7-2 to TRBJ1-2, with a weak D call TRBD1 (6 bases). V was clipped by 4 bases and J by 5 bases, with 17 bases between them. This CDR3 contains 15 residues. Per germline, CDR1 SGHTA and CDR2 FQGNSA. As DNA, the CDR3 is TGTGCCAGCAGCTCCGGCCTAGGGACATATTATGGCTACACCTTC. Its protein is CASSSGLGTYYGYTF.

This clone was observed a single time. This chain joins TRBV11-3 and TRBJ2-2; D is unresolved. Trimming removed 1 base from V and 1 base from J, with 7 bases in between. The germline V gene has CDR1 SGHNT and CDR2 YENEEA. The length of the CDR3 is 15 residues. CDR3 bases: TGTGCCAGCAGCTTAGGTGGTAGGAACACCGGGGAGCTGTTTTTT. This gives the protein CASSLGGRNTGELFF.

CDR3 residues: CSVEEDPPTEAFF. CDR3 bases: TGCAGCGTTGAGGAGGACCCACCCACTGAAGCTTTCTTT. This chain links TRBV29-1 with TRBJ1-1; D ambiguous. The CDR3 is 13 amino acids. V dropped 3 bases and J dropped 4 bases, with 12 bases sitting between them. Germline-derived CDR1 and CDR2 are SQVTM and ANQGSEA.

J is TRBJ2-5 and V is TRBV27; D uncertain. The germline V and J ends were trimmed by 4 bases and 0 bases, with 6 bases remaining between them. Germline-derived CDR1 and CDR2 are MNHEY and SMNVEV (reference sequence). The CDR3 extends over 13 amino acids. This chain's CDR3 is CASSWKDQETQYF. The CDR3 region has the DNA TGTGCCAGCAGTTGGAAGGACCAAGAGACCCAGTACTTC.

The chain carries TRBV6-5 and TRBJ1-2; 7 nucleotides line up with TRBD1. CDR1 is MNHEY, CDR2 SVGAGI, per germline. The CDR3 has 15 amino acids. V trimming: 6 bases; J trimming: 8 bases; junction bases outside the gene matches: 15. The CDR3 DNA reads TGTGCCAGCAGCCCGGACACCACAGGGGCCTTGGGCTACACCTTC. Translated: CASSPDTTGALGYTF.